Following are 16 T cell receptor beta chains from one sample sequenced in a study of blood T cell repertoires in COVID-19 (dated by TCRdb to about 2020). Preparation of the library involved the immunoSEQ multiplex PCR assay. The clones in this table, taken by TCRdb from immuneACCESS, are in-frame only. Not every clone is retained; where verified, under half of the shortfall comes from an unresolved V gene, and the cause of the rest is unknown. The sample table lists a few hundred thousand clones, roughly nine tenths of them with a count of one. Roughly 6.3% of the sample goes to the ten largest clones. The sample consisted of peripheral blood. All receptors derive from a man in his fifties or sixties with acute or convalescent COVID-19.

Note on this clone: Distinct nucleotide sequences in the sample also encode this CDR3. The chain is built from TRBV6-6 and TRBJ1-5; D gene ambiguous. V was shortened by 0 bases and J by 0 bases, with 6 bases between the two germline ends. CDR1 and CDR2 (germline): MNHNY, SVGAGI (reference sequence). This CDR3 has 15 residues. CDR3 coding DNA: TGTGCCAGCAGTTACTCGCGGGTTAGCAATCAGCCCCAGCATTTT. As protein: CASSYSRVSNQPQHF.

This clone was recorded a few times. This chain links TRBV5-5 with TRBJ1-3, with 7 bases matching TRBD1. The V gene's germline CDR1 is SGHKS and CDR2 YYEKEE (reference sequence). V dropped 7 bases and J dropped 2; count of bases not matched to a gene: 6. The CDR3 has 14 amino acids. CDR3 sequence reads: CASGPQGAGNTIYF. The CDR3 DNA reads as TGTGCCAGCGGGCCCCAGGGGGCTGGAAACACCATATATTTT.

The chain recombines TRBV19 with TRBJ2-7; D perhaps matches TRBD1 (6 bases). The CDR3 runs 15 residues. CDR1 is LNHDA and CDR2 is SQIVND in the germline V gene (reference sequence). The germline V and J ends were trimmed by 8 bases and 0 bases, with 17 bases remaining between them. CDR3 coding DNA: TGTGCCAGTCAGAAAGGGGGTTCCGGCTCCTACGAGCAGTACTTC. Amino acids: CASQKGGSGSYEQYF.

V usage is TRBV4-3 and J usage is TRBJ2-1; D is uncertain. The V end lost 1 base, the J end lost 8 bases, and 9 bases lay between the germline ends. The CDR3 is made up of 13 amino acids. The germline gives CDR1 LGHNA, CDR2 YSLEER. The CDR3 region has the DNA TGCGCCAGCAGCCAAGGTTGGAGCTATGAGCAGTTCTTC. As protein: CASSQGWSYEQFF.

The CDR3 DNA follows: TGTGCCAGCAGCTCAACCGGGACAGGGGAATCACCCCTCCACTTT. Translating gives CASSSTGTGESPLHF. This rearrangement joins TRBV7-6 to TRBJ1-6; 10 bases agree with TRBD1. The CDR3 runs 15 residues. Germline V gene lookup returns CDR1 SGHVS and CDR2 FNYEAQ. The V segment lost 4 bases and the J segment 10 bases; nucleotides outside the gene matches: 7.

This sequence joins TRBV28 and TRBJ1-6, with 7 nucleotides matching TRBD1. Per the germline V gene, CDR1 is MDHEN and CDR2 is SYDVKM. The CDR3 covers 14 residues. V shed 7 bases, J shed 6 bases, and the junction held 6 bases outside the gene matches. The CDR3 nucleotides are TGTGCCAGCACGTCGACAGGGTTTAATTCACCCCTCCACTTT. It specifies CASTSTGFNSPLHF.

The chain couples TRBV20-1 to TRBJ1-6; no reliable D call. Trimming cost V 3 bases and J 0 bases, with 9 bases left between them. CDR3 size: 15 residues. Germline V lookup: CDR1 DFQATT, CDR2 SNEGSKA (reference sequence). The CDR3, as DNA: TGCAGTGCTAGTCCCGAGAGCTCCTATAATTCACCCCTCCACTTT. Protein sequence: CSASPESSYNSPLHF.

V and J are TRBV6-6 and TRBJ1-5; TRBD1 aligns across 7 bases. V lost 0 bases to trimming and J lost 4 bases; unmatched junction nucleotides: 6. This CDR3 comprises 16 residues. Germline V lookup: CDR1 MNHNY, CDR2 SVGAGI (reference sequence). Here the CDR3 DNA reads TGTGCCAGCAGTTACTCCCTCCGGGACAGAAATCAGCCCCAGCATTTT. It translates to CASSYSLRDRNQPQHF.

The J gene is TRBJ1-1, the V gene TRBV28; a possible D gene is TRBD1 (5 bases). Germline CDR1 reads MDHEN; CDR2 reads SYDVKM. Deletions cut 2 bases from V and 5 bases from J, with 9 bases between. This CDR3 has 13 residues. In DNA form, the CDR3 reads TGTGCCAGCAGTTTACAGGGTAGTACTGAAGCTTTCTTT. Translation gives CASSLQGSTEAFF.

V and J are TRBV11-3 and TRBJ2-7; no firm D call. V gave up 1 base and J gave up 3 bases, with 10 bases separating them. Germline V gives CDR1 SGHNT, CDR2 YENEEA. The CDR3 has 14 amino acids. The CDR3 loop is CASSLGGSGYEQYF. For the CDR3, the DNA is TGTGCCAGCAGCTTAGGTGGGTCAGGCTACGAGCAGTACTTC.

CDR3 sequence: CASTPWGGGSYEQYF. CDR3 nucleotides: TGTGCCTCTACGCCGTGGGGGGGTGGGTCCTACGAGCAGTACTTC. The chain joins TRBV30 to TRBJ2-7, with 7 bases fitting TRBD2. V trimming: 7 bases; J trimming: 1 base; junction bases outside the gene matches: 13. This CDR3 is 15 amino acids long. Germline loops: CDR1 GTSNPN, CDR2 SVGIG (reference sequence).

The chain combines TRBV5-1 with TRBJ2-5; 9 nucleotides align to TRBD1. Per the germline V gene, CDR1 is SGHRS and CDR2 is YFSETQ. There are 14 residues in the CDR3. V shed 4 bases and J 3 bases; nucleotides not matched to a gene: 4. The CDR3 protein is CASSLRDREETQYF. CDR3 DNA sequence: TGCGCCAGCAGCCTCCGGGACAGGGAAGAGACCCAGTACTTC.

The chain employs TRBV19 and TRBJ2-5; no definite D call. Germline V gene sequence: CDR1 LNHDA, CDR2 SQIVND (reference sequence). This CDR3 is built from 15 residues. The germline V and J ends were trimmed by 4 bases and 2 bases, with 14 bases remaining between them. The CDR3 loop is CASSRAGLSQETQYF. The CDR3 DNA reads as TGTGCCAGTAGTAGAGCAGGCCTTTCACAAGAGACCCAGTACTTC.

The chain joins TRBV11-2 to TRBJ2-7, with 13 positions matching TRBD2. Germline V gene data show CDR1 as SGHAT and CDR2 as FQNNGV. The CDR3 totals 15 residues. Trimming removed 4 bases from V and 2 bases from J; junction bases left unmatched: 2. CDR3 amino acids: CASSSGLAGAYEQYF. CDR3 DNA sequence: TGTGCCAGCAGCTCTGGACTAGCGGGGGCCTACGAGCAGTACTTC.

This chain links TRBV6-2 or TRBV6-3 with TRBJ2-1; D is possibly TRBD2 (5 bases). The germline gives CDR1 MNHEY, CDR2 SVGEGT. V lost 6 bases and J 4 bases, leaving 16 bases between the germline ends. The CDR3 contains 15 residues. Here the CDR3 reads CASSPRGDGYNEQFF. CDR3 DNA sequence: TGTGCCAGCAGCCCACGGGGAGACGGGTACAATGAGCAGTTCTTC.

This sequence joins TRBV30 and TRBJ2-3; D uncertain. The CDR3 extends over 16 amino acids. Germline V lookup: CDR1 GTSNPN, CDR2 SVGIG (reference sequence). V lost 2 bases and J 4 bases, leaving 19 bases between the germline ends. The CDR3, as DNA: TGTGCCTGGAGTACCGGAGTCCTAAAACGGGCAGATACGCAGTATTTT. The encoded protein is CAWSTGVLKRADTQYF.